This T cell receptor beta chain originates from a study of blood T cell repertoires in COVID-19. The length of the CDR3 is 12 residues. CDR1 and CDR2 from the germline V gene are SGHAT and FQNNGV. The V and J ends lost 1 base and 12 bases respectively, with 7 bases between them. The protocol was immunoSEQ multiplex PCR, while the TCRdb copy is restricted to in-frame clones and leaves out a portion. Here the sample spans about 160,000 clones, 70% to 90% being singletons. Patients at the Seattle site were enrolled during active infection and followed longitudinally. This clone was counted a few times. The sequence came from an older man with COVID-19, enrolled during active disease. This sequence joins TRBV11-2 and TRBJ1-6, with D perhaps matching TRBD1 (6 bases). What was sequenced was peripheral blood. The CDR3 DNA follows: TGTGCCAGCAGCTTAGGAGGGGGACCCCTCCACTTT. Translation: CASSLGGGPLHF.